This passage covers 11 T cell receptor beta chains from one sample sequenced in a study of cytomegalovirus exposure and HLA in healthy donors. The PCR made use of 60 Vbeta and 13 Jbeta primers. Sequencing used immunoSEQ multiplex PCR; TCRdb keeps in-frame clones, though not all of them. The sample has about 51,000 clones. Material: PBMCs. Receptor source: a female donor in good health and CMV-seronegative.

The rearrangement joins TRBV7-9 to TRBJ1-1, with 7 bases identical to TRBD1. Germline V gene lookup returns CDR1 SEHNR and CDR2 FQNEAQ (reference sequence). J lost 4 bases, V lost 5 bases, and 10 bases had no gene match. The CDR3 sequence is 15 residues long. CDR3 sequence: CASSPDRVESTEAFF. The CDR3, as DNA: TGTGCCAGCAGCCCAGACAGGGTGGAGTCCACTGAAGCTTTCTTT.

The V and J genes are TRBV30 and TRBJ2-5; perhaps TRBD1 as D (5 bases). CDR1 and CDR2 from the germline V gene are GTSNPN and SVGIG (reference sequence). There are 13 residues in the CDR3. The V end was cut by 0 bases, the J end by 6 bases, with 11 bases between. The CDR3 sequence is CAWSVARAKTQYF. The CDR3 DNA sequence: TGTGCCTGGAGTGTAGCCAGGGCCAAGACCCAGTACTTC.

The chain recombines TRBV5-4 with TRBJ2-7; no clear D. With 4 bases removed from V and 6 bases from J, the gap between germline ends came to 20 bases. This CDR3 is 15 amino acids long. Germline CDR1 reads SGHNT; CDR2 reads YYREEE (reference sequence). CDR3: CASSPEPTSVSEQYF. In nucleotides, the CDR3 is TGTGCCAGCAGCCCGGAGCCCACGTCCGTCTCCGAGCAGTACTTC.

The CDR3 coding sequence is TGTGCCTGGACCGGGACAGGGGGTGGTCAGCCCCAGCATTTT. This codes for CAWTGTGGGQPQHF. The rearrangement links TRBV30 to TRBJ1-5, with TRBD1 matching 11 bases. Looked up from germline, CDR1 is GTSNPN and CDR2 is SVGIG (reference sequence). The length of the CDR3 is 14 residues. J gave up 6 bases and V 4 bases, and 5 bases lay outside the gene matches.

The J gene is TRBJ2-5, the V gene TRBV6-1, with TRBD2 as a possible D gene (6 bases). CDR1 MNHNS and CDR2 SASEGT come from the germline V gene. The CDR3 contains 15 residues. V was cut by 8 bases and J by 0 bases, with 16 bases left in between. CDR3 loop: CASSRGRGYQETQYF. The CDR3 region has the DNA TGTGCCAGCTCTCGCGGCCGGGGGTACCAAGAGACCCAGTACTTC.

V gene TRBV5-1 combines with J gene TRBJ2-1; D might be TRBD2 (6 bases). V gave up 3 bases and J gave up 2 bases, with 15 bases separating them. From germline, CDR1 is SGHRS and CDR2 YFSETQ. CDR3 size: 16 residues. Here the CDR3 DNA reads TGCGCCAGCAGCTCCCAGGGAGCGGGTACCTACAATGAGCAGTTCTTC. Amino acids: CASSSQGAGTYNEQFF.

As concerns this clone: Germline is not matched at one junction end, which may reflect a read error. The CDR3 DNA follows: TGTGCCAGCAGCCGAGGCCTCCCCTCCGACAATGAGCAGTTCTTC. Protein: CASSRGLPSDNEQFF. The V gene is TRBV6-6, the J gene TRBJ2-1; D is ambiguous. This CDR3 has 15 amino acids. Per the germline V gene, CDR1 is MNHNY and CDR2 is SVGAGI (reference sequence).

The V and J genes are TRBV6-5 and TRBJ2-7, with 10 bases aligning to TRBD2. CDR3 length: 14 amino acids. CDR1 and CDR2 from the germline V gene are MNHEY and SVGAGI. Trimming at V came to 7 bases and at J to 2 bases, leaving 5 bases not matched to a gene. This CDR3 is CASTRTSGAYEQYF. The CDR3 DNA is TGTGCCAGCACCAGGACTAGCGGTGCCTACGAGCAGTACTTC.

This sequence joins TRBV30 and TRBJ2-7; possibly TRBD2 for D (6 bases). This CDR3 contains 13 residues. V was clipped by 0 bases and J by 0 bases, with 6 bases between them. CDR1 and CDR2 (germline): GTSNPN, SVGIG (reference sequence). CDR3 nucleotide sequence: TGTGCCTGGAGTGTGGGACTCTCCTACGAGCAGTACTTC. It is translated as CAWSVGLSYEQYF.

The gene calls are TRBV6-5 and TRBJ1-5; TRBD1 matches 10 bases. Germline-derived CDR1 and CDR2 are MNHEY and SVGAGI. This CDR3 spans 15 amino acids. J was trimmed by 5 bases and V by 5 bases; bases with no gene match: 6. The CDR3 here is CASSATGGAHQPQHF. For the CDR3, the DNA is TGTGCCAGCAGTGCGACAGGGGGCGCACATCAGCCCCAGCATTTT.

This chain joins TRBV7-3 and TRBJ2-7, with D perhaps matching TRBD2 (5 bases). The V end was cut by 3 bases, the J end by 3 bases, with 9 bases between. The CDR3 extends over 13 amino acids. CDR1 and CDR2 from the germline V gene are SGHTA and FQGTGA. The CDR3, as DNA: TGTGCCAGCAGCTTTCAAAGCGGCTACGAGCAGTACTTC. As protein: CASSFQSGYEQYF.